These 26 T cell receptor beta chains were all obtained from the same sample, sequenced in a study of OX40 agonist ivuxolimab in advanced cancers. Only in-frame clones appear in the TCRdb table, and some are missing; sequencing was by immunoSEQ multiplex PCR. The profile shows 70,000 to 95,000 clones, 91% of them singletons. Here the sequenced sample was CD4+ or CD8+ T cells sorted from blood, taken in a trial of the OX40 agonist ivuxolimab. Receptor source: an adult with an advanced solid tumor such as melanoma, head and neck, liver or kidney cancer.

The chain employs TRBV7-6 and TRBJ2-7; D unclear. CDR3 length: 13 residues. Germline CDR1 SGHVS, CDR2 FNYEAQ. The V and J ends lost 2 bases and 1 base respectively, with 6 bases between them. CDR3 sequence reads: CASSLWGSYEQYF. CDR3 sequence (DNA): TGTGCCAGCAGCTTATGGGGATCCTACGAGCAGTACTTC.

This chain joins TRBV5-1 and TRBJ2-4, with 11 bases that match TRBD2. Germline CDR1 SGHRS, CDR2 YFSETQ. CDR3 length: 17 amino acids. V was pared by 4 bases and J by 2 bases, with 8 bases of the junction left unmatched. CDR3 loop: CASSPTGTSGSKNIQYF. As DNA, the CDR3 is TGCGCCAGCAGCCCTACTGGGACTAGCGGATCCAAAAACATTCAGTACTTC.

The chain combines TRBV14 with TRBJ2-2, with 9 bases matching TRBD2. Trimming removed 5 bases from V and 4 bases from J; junction bases left unmatched: 5. The CDR3 runs to 15 residues. Germline V lookup: CDR1 SGHDN, CDR2 FVKESK. In DNA, the CDR3 is TGTGCCAGCAGCTTAATAGCGGGAGTCACCGGGGAGCTGTTTTTT. The encoded protein is CASSLIAGVTGELFF.

The rearrangement uses TRBV5-3 and TRBJ1-5, with D unclear. TRBV5-3 is known as an ORF, though its function is uncertain. Trimming stripped 0 bases from V and 7 bases from J, with 17 bases between. The CDR3 spans 16 residues. Here the CDR3 reads CARSLDFLRPRQPQHF. CDR3 in DNA: TGTGCCAGAAGCTTGGATTTCTTGCGGCCCCGGCAGCCCCAGCATTTT.

The V and J genes are TRBV19 and TRBJ1-1; D remains unclear. Looked up from germline, CDR1 is LNHDA and CDR2 is SQIVND (reference sequence). The CDR3 covers 14 residues. The V end lost 3 bases, the J end lost 1 base, and 9 bases lay between the germline ends. CDR3 sequence: CASSMGTANTEAFF. In DNA form, the CDR3 reads TGTGCCAGTAGTATGGGAACGGCGAACACTGAAGCTTTCTTT. Full variable domain (missing parts from reference TRBV19 and TRBJ1-1): DGGITQSPKYLFRKEGQNVTLSCEQNLNHDAMYWYRQDPGQGLRLIYYSQIVNDFQKGDIAEGYSVSREKKESFPLTVTSAQKNPTAFYLCASSMGTANTEAFFGQGTRLTVV.

The CDR3 DNA follows: TGTGCCAGCAGTAAAGCCTCAGGGATGGGGAACACTGAAGCTTTCTTT. It yields the protein CASSKASGMGNTEAFF. The rearrangement links TRBV28 to TRBJ1-1; a possible D gene is TRBD1 (5 bases). This CDR3 comprises 16 residues. Germline values: CDR1 MDHEN, CDR2 SYDVKM. The V gene lost 5 bases and the J gene lost 1 base, with 17 bases spanning the gap.

The chain has TRBV28 and TRBJ2-5; 7 nucleotides agree with TRBD1. The CDR3 loop spans 15 amino acids. The J segment lost 2 bases and the V segment lost 7 bases, leaving 10 bases of the junction unmatched. Germline lookup yields CDR1 MDHEN and CDR2 SYDVKM. This chain's CDR3 is CASINQQGPQETQYF. The CDR3 DNA sequence: TGTGCCAGCATTAATCAACAGGGGCCGCAAGAGACCCAGTACTTC. Variable domain in full (rest from reference TRBV28 and TRBJ2-5): DVKVTQSSRYLVKRTGEKVFLECVQDMDHENMFWYRQDPGLGLRLIYFSYDVKMKEKGDIPEGYSVSREKKERFSLILESASTNQTSMYLCASINQQGPQETQYFGPGTRLLVL.

The chain uses TRBV27 and TRBJ2-3, with D possibly being TRBD2 (6 bases). CDR3 length equals 14 residues. The V end lost 6 bases, the J end lost 0 bases, and 10 bases lay between the germline ends. Germline V CDR1 and CDR2: MNHEY, SMNVEV (reference sequence). The CDR3 region has the DNA TGTGCCAGCAGACGAAGCGGGAGCACAGATACGCAGTATTTT. It translates to CASRRSGSTDTQYF.

V and J are TRBV2 and TRBJ2-2, with 10 bases that match TRBD2. CDR1 SNHLY and CDR2 FYNNEI come from the germline V gene. The CDR3 spans 16 residues. Trimming took 5 bases from V and 6 from J; bases not matched to a gene: 9. The CDR3 DNA follows: TGTGCCAGCAGTCCTCTAGCGGGAGTAAGTCCCGGGGAGCTGTTTTTT. As protein: CASSPLAGVSPGELFF.

The genes are TRBV27 and TRBJ2-5; TRBD2 matches 11 bases. The CDR3 runs 15 residues. From germline, CDR1 is MNHEY and CDR2 SMNVEV (reference sequence). Trimming took 1 base from V and 5 from J; bases not matched to a gene: 3. The CDR3 region is CASSLFRLAGETQYF. DNA for the CDR3: TGTGCCAGCAGTTTATTTCGACTAGCGGGGGAGACCCAGTACTTC.

The chain uses TRBV5-1 and TRBJ2-7; 12 bases are a match to TRBD2. Germline CDR1 is SGHRS and CDR2 is YFSETQ. Trimming took 1 base from V and 7 from J; bases not matched to a gene: 9. CDR3 size: 16 residues. The CDR3 sequence is CASSLIPTSGSGEQYF. The CDR3 DNA reads as TGCGCCAGCAGCTTGATTCCGACTAGCGGGAGTGGAGAGCAGTACTTC.

The rearrangement links TRBV5-1 to TRBJ1-1, with D unresolved. This CDR3 comprises 16 residues. Deletions cut 4 bases from V and 0 bases from J, with 16 bases between. Germline CDR1 and CDR2: SGHRS and YFSETQ. The CDR3 DNA is TGCGCCAGCAGCCCTTTAGGCGGAAACATGAACACTGAAGCTTTCTTT. This gives the protein CASSPLGGNMNTEAFF.

V and J are TRBV5-1 and TRBJ2-7; 9 bases align to TRBD1. The V and J ends lost 4 bases and 5 bases, in that order; junction bases with no gene match: 10. Germline loops: CDR1 SGHRS, CDR2 YFSETQ. CDR3 length equals 15 residues. The CDR3 bases are TGCGCCAGCAGCGCCCGTGGGGACAGGGCCCACGAGCAGTACTTC. Residues: CASSARGDRAHEQYF.

V usage is TRBV5-4 and J usage is TRBJ2-3; D possibly corresponds to TRBD1 (6 bases). V was cut by 9 bases and J by 0 bases, with 17 bases left in between. The CDR3 has 15 amino acids. Germline-derived CDR1 and CDR2 are SGHNT and YYREEE (reference sequence). The CDR3 DNA sequence: TGTGCCAACCATCCGCCGGACAGAAGCACAGATACGCAGTATTTT. It is translated as CANHPPDRSTDTQYF.

The chain links TRBV5-4 to TRBJ2-7; 9 nucleotides line up with TRBD2. Germline trimming cut 2 bases from V and 0 bases from J; bases unmatched to any gene: 9. The CDR3 extends over 17 amino acids. The germline V gene encodes CDR1 SGHNT and CDR2 YYREEE (reference sequence). The DNA for the CDR3 is TGTGCCAGCAGCTTTAAACTAGCGGGTAAATACTCCTACGAGCAGTACTTC. Residues: CASSFKLAGKYSYEQYF.

This chain joins TRBV9 and TRBJ1-3; tentative D call: TRBD1 (5 bases). The ends were cut back, 3 bases at V and 4 bases at J, with 17 bases in the middle. The CDR3 consists of 16 residues. CDR1 is SGDLS and CDR2 is YYNGEE in the germline V gene. This chain's CDR3 is CASSAGGMPSGNTIYF. CDR3 nucleotides: TGTGCCAGCAGCGCTGGGGGGATGCCTTCCGGAAACACCATATATTTT.

The chain employs TRBV27 and TRBJ2-7; perhaps TRBD1 as D (6 bases). V lost 6 bases and J lost 7, with 22 bases in between. The CDR3 has 15 residues. The germline CDR1 and CDR2 sequences are MNHEY and SMNVEV (reference sequence). As DNA, the CDR3 is TGTGCCAGCAGGAAGTGGGACAACCAAATAGGGGAGCAGTACTTC. This codes for CASRKWDNQIGEQYF.

This clone was seen only once. V and J are TRBV5-6 and TRBJ2-3, with 7 bases identical to TRBD2. The ends lost 2 bases at V and 5 bases at J; junction bases unmatched: 8. CDR1 is SGHDT and CDR2 is YYEEEE in the germline V gene. CDR3 length: 15 amino acids. The DNA for the CDR3 is TGTGCCAGCAGCTTAGGAGGGAGGGCCAGAGATACGCAGTATTTT. It encodes CASSLGGRARDTQYF.

This chain connects TRBV28 to TRBJ2-7, with no clear D. This CDR3 has 13 residues. The germline V gene encodes CDR1 MDHEN and CDR2 SYDVKM. Trimming took 1 base from V and 1 from J, leaving 5 bases between them. CDR3 bases: TGTGCCAGCAGTTTATTCGGATCCTACGAGCAGTACTTC. Its protein product is CASSLFGSYEQYF.

The chain uses TRBV19 and TRBJ1-4; D is possibly TRBD1 (5 bases). V lost 4 bases and J 2 bases, leaving 11 bases between the germline ends. There are 15 residues in the CDR3. CDR1 and CDR2 (germline): LNHDA, SQIVND (reference sequence). CDR3 sequence reads: CASSTGGKTNEKLFF. CDR3 nucleotides: TGTGCCAGTAGTACGGGGGGAAAGACTAATGAAAAACTGTTTTTT.

The chain joins TRBV5-6 to TRBJ2-7, with D unclear. The CDR3 sequence is 12 residues long. V lost 3 bases and J lost 5, with 9 bases in between. Germline loops: CDR1 SGHDT, CDR2 YYEEEE. The CDR3 coding sequence is TGTGCCAGCAGCTCCAGAGGTAACGAGCAGTACTTC. Its protein product is CASSSRGNEQYF.

This clone was counted a few times. The V gene is TRBV27, the J gene TRBJ2-7; a possible D gene is TRBD2 (6 bases). V was shortened by 6 bases and J by 1 base, with 13 bases between the two germline ends. Germline V gene sequence: CDR1 MNHEY, CDR2 SMNVEV (reference sequence). This CDR3 is 14 amino acids long. The CDR3 DNA is TGTGCCAGCAGGTCTCTAGCGCCTTCCTACGAGCAGTACTTC. This translates into CASRSLAPSYEQYF.

The chain combines TRBV19 with TRBJ1-2; 9 positions agree with TRBD1. The CDR3 consists of 15 residues. Losses at the gene ends were 3 bases for V and 8 bases for J; bases not matched to a gene: 10. Germline lookup yields CDR1 LNHDA and CDR2 SQIVND (reference sequence). The CDR3 DNA is TGTGCCAGTAGTATTGGGGGACAGGGTCCTCGGGGCTACACCTTC. Translating gives CASSIGGQGPRGYTF.

This rearrangement joins TRBV6-5 to TRBJ1-1; no firm D call. V was trimmed by 0 bases and J by 7 bases, leaving 12 bases between them. This CDR3 is 14 amino acids long. Germline loops: CDR1 MNHEY, CDR2 SVGAGI. CDR3 sequence (DNA): TGTGCCAGCAGTTACTCGAAGTTGTCTGATGAAGCTTTCTTT. Its protein is CASSYSKLSDEAFF.

The rearrangement joins TRBV28 to TRBJ2-1; 7 positions agree with TRBD2. Germline V CDR1 and CDR2: MDHEN, SYDVKM. This CDR3 region has 12 residues. J was trimmed by 15 bases and V by 2 bases; bases with no gene match: 7. CDR3 sequence reads: CASSLPQGEGFF. CDR3 nucleotides: TGTGCCAGCAGTTTACCCCAAGGGGAGGGGTTCTTC.

This clone was found once. The CDR3 DNA is TGCGCCAGCAGCTCGGCAGGGAACACCGGGGAGCTGTTTTTT. Protein product: CASSSAGNTGELFF. The genes are TRBV5-1 and TRBJ2-2; D is ambiguous. Deletions cut 3 bases from V and 1 base from J, with 7 bases between. The CDR3 is made up of 14 amino acids. Germline V gives CDR1 SGHRS, CDR2 YFSETQ.